These 25 T cell receptor beta chains originate from one sample sequenced in a study of T cell responses to AZD1222 COVID-19 vaccine. Profiling relied on immunoSEQ multiplex PCR, and the TCRdb table lists in-frame clones only, not all of them. The table has under 100,000 clones, 85% to 95% seen once. The sample was peripheral blood, taken on day 0 of AZD1222 vaccination. These TCRs come from an adult in good health.

The J gene is TRBJ2-5, the V gene TRBV24-1; 8 nucleotides line up with TRBD1. CDR1 and CDR2 (germline): KGHDR, SFDVKD. The CDR3 loop spans 16 amino acids. V dropped 2 bases and J dropped 5; count of bases not matched to a gene: 9. The CDR3 here is CATSDWGRGLWETQYF. The CDR3 region has the DNA TGTGCCACCAGTGATTGGGGCAGGGGGCTTTGGGAGACCCAGTACTTC.

The gene calls are TRBV19 and TRBJ1-2; no firm D call. CDR3 length: 15 residues. V was clipped by 3 bases and J by 8 bases, with 19 bases between them. Germline V lookup: CDR1 LNHDA, CDR2 SQIVND (reference sequence). CDR3 residues: CASSMDSIPGGGYTF. The CDR3, as DNA: TGTGCCAGTAGTATGGACTCCATCCCCGGCGGCGGCTACACCTTC.

The V and J genes are TRBV5-4 and TRBJ1-6, with D perhaps matching TRBD1 (5 bases). Per the germline V gene, CDR1 is SGHNT and CDR2 is YYREEE (reference sequence). Trimming left V 4 bases short and J 5 bases short, with 16 bases between. The CDR3 runs 16 residues. DNA of the CDR3: TGTGCCAGCAGCGTCGGATCGGGGGTAGATAATTCACCCCTCCACTTT. Protein sequence: CASSVGSGVDNSPLHF. The full variable domain, completed using reference TRBV5-4 and TRBJ1-6, is ETGVTQSPTHLIKTRGQQVTLRCSSQSGHNTVSWYQQALGQGPQFIFQYYREEENGRGNFPPRFSGLQFPNYSSELNVNALELDDSALYLCASSVGSGVDNSPLHFGNGTRLTVT.

The V gene is TRBV6-5, the J gene TRBJ1-4; D remains unclear. V gave up 6 bases and J gave up 4 bases, with 12 bases separating them. Germline values: CDR1 MNHEY, CDR2 SVGAGI. The length of the CDR3 is 14 residues. CDR3 sequence: CASRITTVNEKLFF. CDR3 sequence (DNA): TGTGCCAGCAGGATTACGACTGTTAATGAAAAACTGTTTTTT.

The V gene is TRBV2, the J gene TRBJ2-1; 9 bases agree with TRBD1. V trimming: 6 bases; J trimming: 5 bases; junction bases outside the gene matches: 8. This CDR3 contains 15 residues. Germline lookup yields CDR1 SNHLY and CDR2 FYNNEI. CDR3 residues: CASSSTGGSHNEQFF. CDR3 coding DNA: TGTGCCAGCAGCTCGACAGGGGGATCCCACAATGAGCAGTTCTTC.

This clone was counted a few times. The chain carries TRBV30 and TRBJ1-5; the D gene is possibly TRBD1 (5 bases). The CDR3 spans 13 residues. CDR1 GTSNPN and CDR2 SVGIG come from the germline V gene (reference sequence). V shed 8 bases and J shed 3 bases, with 14 bases lying between them. The CDR3 bases are TGTGCCGTGAGGGAGGGGCTCAATCAGCCCCAGCATTTT. Residues: CAVREGLNQPQHF.

The V call is TRBV7-2, the J call TRBJ2-7; no definite D call. Germline V gene sequence: CDR1 SGHTA, CDR2 FQGNSA. This CDR3 has 13 amino acids. V was pared by 5 bases and J by 0 bases, with 8 bases between. The CDR3, as DNA: TGTGCCAGCAGCATGTACTACTCCTACGAGCAGTACTTC. The encoded protein is CASSMYYSYEQYF. Full variable domain (outside the CDR3, taken from reference TRBV7-2 and TRBJ2-7): GAGVSQSPSNKVTEKGKDVELRCDPISGHTALYWYRQSLGQGLEFLIYFQGNSAPDKSGLPSDRFSAERTGGSVSTLTIQRTQQEDSAVYLCASSMYYSYEQYFGPGTRLTVT.

CDR3 sequence: CASSLGRRGPQHF. The CDR3 DNA reads TGTGCCAGCAGTTTAGGGCGGCGGGGGCCCCAGCATTTT. V is TRBV28 and J is TRBJ1-5; D call uncertain. V lost 2 bases, J lost 9 bases, and 11 bases lay in between. CDR1 is MDHEN, CDR2 SYDVKM, per germline. The CDR3 consists of 13 residues.

The chain recombines TRBV2 with TRBJ1-2; D gene ambiguous. Looked up from germline, CDR1 is SNHLY and CDR2 is FYNNEI. The CDR3 is 12 amino acids. Trimming left V 3 bases short and J 7 bases short, with 9 bases between. The CDR3 here is CASSEGVSGYTF. The CDR3 nucleotides read TGTGCCAGCAGTGAGGGCGTTAGTGGCTACACCTTC.

The genes are TRBV12-3 or TRBV12-4 and TRBJ1-5; D is uncertain. The CDR3 is 12 amino acids. Deletions cut 3 bases from V and 7 bases from J, with 7 bases between. This chain's CDR3 is CASSLFGQPQHF. The DNA for the CDR3 is TGTGCCAGCAGTTTGTTTGGGCAGCCCCAGCATTTT.

This clone was seen once. The chain combines TRBV28 with TRBJ1-1; possible D gene TRBD1, 6 bases. Germline CDR1 is MDHEN and CDR2 is SYDVKM. The V and J ends lost 1 base and 6 bases respectively, with 9 bases between them. The CDR3 is 13 amino acids. The CDR3 reads CASSLSGAPEAFF. The CDR3, as DNA: TGTGCCAGCAGTTTATCAGGGGCCCCTGAAGCTTTCTTT.

The V and J genes are TRBV29-1 and TRBJ1-1; a weak D match, TRBD1 (6 bases). The CDR3 has 13 amino acids. Germline V lookup: CDR1 SQVTM, CDR2 ANQGSEA. The ends were cut back, 4 bases at V and 1 base at J, with 10 bases in the middle. CDR3 sequence reads: CSVAEGGNTEAFF. CDR3 bases: TGCAGCGTTGCCGAGGGGGGGAACACTGAAGCTTTCTTT.

This clone occurred once. The chain recombines TRBV7-8 with TRBJ1-1, with TRBD1 matching over 10 bases. Germline V gene lookup returns CDR1 SGHVS and CDR2 FQNEAQ. V was clipped by 3 bases and J by 3 bases; unmatched bases: 7. The CDR3 extends over 16 amino acids. The CDR3 protein is CASSLARDRGYTEAFF. DNA for the CDR3: TGTGCCAGCAGCTTGGCCCGGGACAGGGGCTACACTGAAGCTTTCTTT.

V gene TRBV28 combines with J gene TRBJ2-7; possibly TRBD1 for D (6 bases). The CDR3 totals 11 residues. From germline, CDR1 is MDHEN and CDR2 SYDVKM. The V end lost 7 bases, the J end lost 4 bases, and 8 bases lay between the germline ends. The CDR3 region is CASNRDYEQYF. The DNA for the CDR3 is TGTGCCAGCAACAGGGATTACGAGCAGTACTTC.

The chain employs TRBV19 and TRBJ1-5, with 10 nucleotides matching TRBD1. Per germline, CDR1 LNHDA and CDR2 SQIVND (reference sequence). The CDR3 has 17 amino acids. V lost 7 bases, J lost 2 bases, and 11 bases stayed unmatched. CDR3 loop: CASIDRSGTGGNQPQHF. Here the CDR3 DNA reads TGTGCCAGTATTGACCGCTCTGGGACAGGGGGCAATCAGCCCCAGCATTTT.

The chain links TRBV27 to TRBJ1-1; D not resolved. V was pared by 6 bases and J by 6 bases, with 20 bases between. The germline V gene has CDR1 MNHEY and CDR2 SMNVEV (reference sequence). The CDR3 runs 15 residues. CDR3 nucleotide sequence: TGTGCCAGCAGCCCCCTACCTGGGGTATCGGCTGAAGCTTTCTTT. This encodes CASSPLPGVSAEAFF.

This chain joins TRBV30 and TRBJ2-5; maybe TRBD1 (6 bases). The V and J ends lost 2 bases and 4 bases respectively, with 17 bases between them. The CDR3 has 15 residues. From germline, CDR1 is GTSNPN and CDR2 SVGIG (reference sequence). Written as DNA, the CDR3 is TGTGCCTGGAGTTCTATACAGGGAAGGGGAGAGACCCAGTACTTC. It translates to CAWSSIQGRGETQYF.

This clone appeared a few times. The chain joins TRBV2 to TRBJ1-3; D unresolved. The length of the CDR3 is 13 residues. V gave up 4 bases and J gave up 4 bases, with 8 bases separating them. CDR1 and CDR2 (germline): SNHLY, FYNNEI. This chain's CDR3 is CASSALMGNTIYF. For the CDR3, the DNA is TGTGCCAGCAGTGCCCTGATGGGAAACACCATATATTTT.

V usage is TRBV5-1 and J usage is TRBJ2-7, with 7 positions matching TRBD1. The CDR3 sequence is 13 residues long. The V and J ends lost 0 bases and 7 bases, in that order; junction bases with no gene match: 4. Per the germline V gene, CDR1 is SGHRS and CDR2 is YFSETQ. The CDR3 loop is CASSLAGTEEQYF. Here the CDR3 DNA reads TGCGCCAGCAGCTTGGCGGGGACAGAGGAGCAGTACTTC.

This chain joins TRBV24-1 and TRBJ2-2, with D tentatively TRBD1 (6 bases). Per germline, CDR1 KGHDR and CDR2 SFDVKD. The CDR3 covers 19 residues. V lost 5 bases and J lost 0, with 21 bases in between. For the CDR3, the DNA is TGTGCCACCAGTGGCAGGGGCTCTTTCCCGATCGCGAACACCGGGGAGCTGTTTTTT. Protein product: CATSGRGSFPIANTGELFF.

This sequence joins TRBV5-6 and TRBJ2-2, with TRBD2 matching over 8 bases. From germline, CDR1 is SGHDT and CDR2 YYEEEE. The V segment lost 4 bases and the J segment 6 bases; nucleotides outside the gene matches: 14. CDR3 length: 17 residues. The CDR3 bases are TGTGCCAGCAGCCCCAGCCCCACGGGGGGGCTCGCCGGGGAGCTGTTTTTT. Translation gives CASSPSPTGGLAGELFF. Drawing the rest from reference TRBV5-6 and TRBJ2-2, the complete variable domain is DAGVTQSPTHLIKTRGQQVTLRCSPKSGHDTVSWYQQALGQGPQFIFQYYEEEERQRGNFPDRFSGHQFPNYSSELNVNALLLGDSALYLCASSPSPTGGLAGELFFGEGSRLTVL.

The chain recombines TRBV7-9 with TRBJ1-3, with unresolved D. The CDR3 has 16 residues. V gave up 5 bases and J gave up 0 bases, with 14 bases separating them. CDR1 is SEHNR and CDR2 is FQNEAQ in the germline V gene (reference sequence). CDR3 protein: CASSQPLRDSGNTIYF. The DNA for the CDR3 is TGTGCCAGCAGCCAACCTCTTCGGGACTCTGGAAACACCATATATTTT.

The chain links TRBV7-3 to TRBJ2-5; 10 bases align to TRBD2. CDR1 is SGHTA and CDR2 is FQGTGA in the germline V gene. The CDR3 consists of 15 residues. V dropped 6 bases and J dropped 5; count of bases not matched to a gene: 9. The CDR3 loop is CASSLQRGGFETQYF. The CDR3 region has the DNA TGTGCCAGCAGTCTCCAGCGGGGGGGTTTTGAGACCCAGTACTTC.

The genes are TRBV28 and TRBJ1-3; a weak D match, TRBD1 (5 bases). Per germline, CDR1 MDHEN and CDR2 SYDVKM. Trimming removed 8 bases at V and 2 bases at J, with 16 bases between. The CDR3 sequence is 15 residues long. The CDR3 protein is CASVLGGETGNTIYF. The CDR3 DNA reads as TGTGCCAGCGTACTGGGAGGGGAAACTGGAAACACCATATATTTT. The variable domain in full, completed from reference TRBV28 and TRBJ1-3, reads DVKVTQSSRYLVKRTGEKVFLECVQDMDHENMFWYRQDPGLGLRLIYFSYDVKMKEKGDIPEGYSVSREKKERFSLILESASTNQTSMYLCASVLGGETGNTIYFGEGSWLTVV.

The chain is built from TRBV25-1 and TRBJ1-6; the D gene is possibly TRBD1 (5 bases). Germline V gives CDR1 MGHDK, CDR2 SYGVNS. Trimming removed 6 bases from V and 0 bases from J, with 12 bases in between. This CDR3 has 16 amino acids. The CDR3 DNA sequence: TGTGCCAGCAGGGCGAAGGGGAGCTCCTATAATTCACCCCTCCACTTT. As protein: CASRAKGSSYNSPLHF.